The TCR beta chain under discussion was sequenced for a study of radiotherapy plus CTLA-4 blockade in lung cancer. At the level of the study: Across the patients, objective responses occurred in 18%, and disease control in approximately 30%.

Concerning this clone itself: Its specificity is not known.

Whole-study results and caveats: It was early blood T cell clone dynamics, with interferon-beta, that reportedly best predicted response.

The method was immunoSEQ multiplex PCR; TCRdb's version includes in-frame clones alone and lacks a portion of them. The sample records 30,000 to 35,000 clones, 70% to 90% being singletons. The CDR3 is made up of 15 amino acids. The V and J ends lost 6 bases and 4 bases respectively, with 18 bases between them. Germline V gene sequence: CDR1 LNHDA, CDR2 SQIVND (reference sequence). Participants had chemo-refractory metastatic non-small-cell lung cancer and were treated with focal radiation plus ipilimumab CTLA-4 blockade. The sample in question was peripheral blood, obtained from a patient treated with radiotherapy plus ipilimumab. The V call is TRBV19, the J call TRBJ1-2; D perhaps matches TRBD1 (5 bases). The clonotype comes from a human donor with non-small cell lung cancer that progressed on radiotherapy plus ipilimumab. In nucleotides, the CDR3 is TGTGCCAGTAGCTCCGGGGGGGGAGACTCCTATGGCTACACCTTC. Translated: CASSSGGGDSYGYTF.